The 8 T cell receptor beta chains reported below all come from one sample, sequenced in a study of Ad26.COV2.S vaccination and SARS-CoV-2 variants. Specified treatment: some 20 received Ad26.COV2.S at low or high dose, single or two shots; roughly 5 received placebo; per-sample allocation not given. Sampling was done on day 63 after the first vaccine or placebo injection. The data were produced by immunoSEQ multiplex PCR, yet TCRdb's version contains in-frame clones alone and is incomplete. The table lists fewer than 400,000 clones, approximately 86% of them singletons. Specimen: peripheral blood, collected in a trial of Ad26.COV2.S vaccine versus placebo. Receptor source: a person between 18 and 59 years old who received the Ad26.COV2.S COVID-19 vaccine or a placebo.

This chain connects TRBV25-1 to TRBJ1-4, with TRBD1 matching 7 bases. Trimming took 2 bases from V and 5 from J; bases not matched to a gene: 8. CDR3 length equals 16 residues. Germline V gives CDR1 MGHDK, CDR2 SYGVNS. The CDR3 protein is CASSERTGTANEKLFF. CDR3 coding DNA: TGTGCCAGCAGTGAAAGAACCGGGACAGCAAATGAAAAACTGTTTTTT.

The CDR3 sequence is CASSTGTSGARSYNEQFF. The CDR3 nucleotides are TGTGCCAGCAGCACCGGGACTAGCGGGGCTCGCTCCTACAATGAGCAGTTCTTC. V usage is TRBV7-9 and J usage is TRBJ2-1; TRBD2 agrees at 13 bases. Germline values: CDR1 SEHNR, CDR2 FQNEAQ (reference sequence). CDR3 length equals 18 residues. Trimming removed 5 bases from V and 0 bases from J; junction bases left unmatched: 7. The variable domain in full, completed from reference TRBV7-9 and TRBJ2-1, reads DTGVSQNPRHKITKRGQNVTFRCDPISEHNRLYWYRQTLGQGPEFLTYFQNEAQLEKSRLLSDRFSAERPKGSFSTLEIQRTEQGDSAMYLCASSTGTSGARSYNEQFFGPGTRLTVL.

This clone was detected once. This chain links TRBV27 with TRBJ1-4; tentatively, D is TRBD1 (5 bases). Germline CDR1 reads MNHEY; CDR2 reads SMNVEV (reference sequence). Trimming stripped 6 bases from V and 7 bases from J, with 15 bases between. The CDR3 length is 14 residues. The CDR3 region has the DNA TGTGCCAGCAGCAATGGGGGTCGAGGTGAAAAACTGTTTTTT. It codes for CASSNGGRGEKLFF.

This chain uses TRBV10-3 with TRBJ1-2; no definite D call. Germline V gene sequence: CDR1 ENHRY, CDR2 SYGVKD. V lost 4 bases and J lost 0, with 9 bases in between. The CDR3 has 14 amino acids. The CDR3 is CAISGHLTNYGYTF. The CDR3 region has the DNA TGTGCCATCAGTGGACACCTAACTAACTATGGCTACACCTTC.

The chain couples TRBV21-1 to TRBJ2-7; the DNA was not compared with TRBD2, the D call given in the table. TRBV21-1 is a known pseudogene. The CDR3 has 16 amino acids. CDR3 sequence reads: CASSQEGDSPSYEQYF. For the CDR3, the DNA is TGTGCCAGCAGCCAGGAGGGCGACAGTCCCTCCTACGAGCAGTACTTC.

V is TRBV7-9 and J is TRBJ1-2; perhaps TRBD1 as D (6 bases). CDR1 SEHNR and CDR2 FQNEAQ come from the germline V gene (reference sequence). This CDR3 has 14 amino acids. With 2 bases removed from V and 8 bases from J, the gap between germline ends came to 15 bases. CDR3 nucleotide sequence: TGTGCCAGCAGCTTACTGTTTTCGGGGGGCGGCTACACCTTC. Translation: CASSLLFSGGGYTF.

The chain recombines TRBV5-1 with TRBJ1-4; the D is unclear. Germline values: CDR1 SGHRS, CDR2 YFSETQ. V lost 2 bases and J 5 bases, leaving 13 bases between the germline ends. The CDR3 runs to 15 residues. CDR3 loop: CASSFQAGENEKLFF. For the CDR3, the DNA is TGCGCCAGCAGCTTTCAGGCCGGGGAAAATGAAAAACTGTTTTTT.

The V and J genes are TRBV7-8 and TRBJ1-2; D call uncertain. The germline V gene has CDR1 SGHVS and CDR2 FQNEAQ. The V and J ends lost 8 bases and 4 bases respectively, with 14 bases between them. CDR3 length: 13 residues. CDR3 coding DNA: TGTGCCAGCCGTGGGAGTGGAAGCTATGGCTACACCTTC. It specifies CASRGSGSYGYTF.